The table lists the clone carrying this T cell receptor beta chain with many counts. This entry belongs to a study of regulatory T cells in long-lasting Graves disease. As to time point: newly diagnosed GD, antithyroid drugs for less than 3 months. From RNA extracted from PBMCs, the TCR library was made. The patients were enrolled through endocrinology in Xi'an, China. Combining iRepertoire HTBI primers with Arm-PCR of CDR3 regions, the authors built TCR beta libraries. TCRdb redid the calling of the multiplex PCR reads with MiXCR, one entry per CDR3 protein. The top ten clones hold over 15% of a sample with about 470,000 distinct CDR3 sequences, under 15% of them seen once. The germline CDR1 and CDR2 sequences are ENHRY and SYGVKD. The CDR3 runs to 14 residues. With 3 bases removed from V and 6 bases from J, the gap between germline ends came to 14 bases. These data also featured in a second study, about T cells in Graves' hyperthyroidism and ophthalmopathy. That source reports: A patient was excluded if there was uncontrolled infection, other autoimmune disease, pregnancy or lactation.

The chain employs TRBV10-3 and TRBJ1-2, with a weak D call TRBD1 (6 bases). The origin of this receptor is a young woman with Graves disease. The sample here was peripheral blood mononuclear cells (PBMCs), taken at new diagnosis, from a patient treated with antithyroid drugs. The CDR3 spells CAISDPGVNDGYTF. In DNA, the CDR3 is TGTGCCATCAGTGACCCAGGGGTTAATGATGGCTACACCTTC.